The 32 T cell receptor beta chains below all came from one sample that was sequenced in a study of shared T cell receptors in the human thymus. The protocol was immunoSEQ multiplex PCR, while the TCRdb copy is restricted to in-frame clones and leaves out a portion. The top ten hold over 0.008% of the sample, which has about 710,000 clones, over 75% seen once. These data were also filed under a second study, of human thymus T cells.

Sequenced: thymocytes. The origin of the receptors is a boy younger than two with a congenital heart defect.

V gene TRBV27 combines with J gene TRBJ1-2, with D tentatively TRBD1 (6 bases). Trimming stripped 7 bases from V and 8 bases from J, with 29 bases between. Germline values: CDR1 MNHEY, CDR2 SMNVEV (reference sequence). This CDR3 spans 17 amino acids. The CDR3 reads CASNPRGATRPRRGYTF. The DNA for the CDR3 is TGTGCCAGCAACCCCCGGGGGGCTACCCGTCCCCGTCGAGGCTACACCTTC.

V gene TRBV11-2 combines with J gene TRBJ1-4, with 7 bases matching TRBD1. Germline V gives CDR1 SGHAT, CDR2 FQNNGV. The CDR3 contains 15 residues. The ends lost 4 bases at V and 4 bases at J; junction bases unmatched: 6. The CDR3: CASSCTDRDNEKLFF. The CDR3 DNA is TGTGCCAGCAGCTGTACCGACAGGGATAATGAAAAACTGTTTTTT. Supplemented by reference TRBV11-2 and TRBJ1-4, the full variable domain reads EAGVAQSPRYKIIEKRQSVAFWCNPISGHATLYWYQQILGQGPKLLIQFQNNGVVDDSQLPKDRFSAERLKGVDSTLKIQPAKLEDSAVYLCASSCTDRDNEKLFFGSGTQLSVL.

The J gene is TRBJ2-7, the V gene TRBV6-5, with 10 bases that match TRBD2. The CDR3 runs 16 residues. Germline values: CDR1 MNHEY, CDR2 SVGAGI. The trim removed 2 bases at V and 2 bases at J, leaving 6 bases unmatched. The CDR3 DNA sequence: TGTGCCAGCAGTTACCGGGCTAGCGGGAGTACCTACGAGCAGTACTTC. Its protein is CASSYRASGSTYEQYF.

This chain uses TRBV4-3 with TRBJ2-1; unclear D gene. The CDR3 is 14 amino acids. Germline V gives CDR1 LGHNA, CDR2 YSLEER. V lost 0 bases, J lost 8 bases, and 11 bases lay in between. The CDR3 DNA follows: TGCGCCAGCAGCCAAGATACCGGGTACCATGAGCAGTTCTTC. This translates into CASSQDTGYHEQFF.

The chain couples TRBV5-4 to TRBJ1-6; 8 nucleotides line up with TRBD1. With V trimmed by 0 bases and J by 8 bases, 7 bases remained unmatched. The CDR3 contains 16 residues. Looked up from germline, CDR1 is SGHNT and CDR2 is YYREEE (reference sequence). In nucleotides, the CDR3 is TGTGCCAGCAGCTTGGGATTATGGACAGGGCATTCACCCCTCCACTTT. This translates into CASSLGLWTGHSPLHF.

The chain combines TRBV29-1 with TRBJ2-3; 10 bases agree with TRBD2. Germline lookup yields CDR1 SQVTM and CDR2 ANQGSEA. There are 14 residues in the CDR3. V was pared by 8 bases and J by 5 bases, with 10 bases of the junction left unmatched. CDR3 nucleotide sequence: TGCAGCAGCGTTAGTCTAGCGGGAGAAGATACGCAGTATTTT. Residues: CSSVSLAGEDTQYF.

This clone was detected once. The CDR3 protein is CASRTRLAGGYETQYF. DNA for the CDR3: TGTGCCAGCAGAACCCGGCTTGCGGGAGGGTACGAGACCCAGTACTTC. The V call is TRBV5-4, the J call TRBJ2-5; 9 bases line up with TRBD2. Germline loops: CDR1 SGHNT, CDR2 YYREEE (reference sequence). After removal of 5 bases from V and 5 bases from J, the junction contained 13 bases not matched to a gene. This CDR3 comprises 16 residues. Together with reference TRBV5-4 and TRBJ2-5, the CDR3 gives the full variable domain: ETGVTQSPTHLIKTRGQQVTLRCSSQSGHNTVSWYQQALGQGPQFIFQYYREEENGRGNFPPRFSGLQFPNYSSELNVNALELDDSALYLCASRTRLAGGYETQYFGPGTRLLVL.

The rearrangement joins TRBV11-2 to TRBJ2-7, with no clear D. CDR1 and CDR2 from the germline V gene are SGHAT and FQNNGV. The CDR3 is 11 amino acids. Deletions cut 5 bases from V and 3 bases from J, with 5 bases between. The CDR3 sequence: CASSLYYEQYF. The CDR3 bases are TGTGCCAGCAGCCTTTACTACGAGCAGTACTTC. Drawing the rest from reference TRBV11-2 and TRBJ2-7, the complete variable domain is EAGVAQSPRYKIIEKRQSVAFWCNPISGHATLYWYQQILGQGPKLLIQFQNNGVVDDSQLPKDRFSAERLKGVDSTLKIQPAKLEDSAVYLCASSLYYEQYFGPGTRLTVT.

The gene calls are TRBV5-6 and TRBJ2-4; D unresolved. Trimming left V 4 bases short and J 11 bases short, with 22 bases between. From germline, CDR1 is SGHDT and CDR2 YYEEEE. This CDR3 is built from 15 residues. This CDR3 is CASSRFNDLLGLQYF. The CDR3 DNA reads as TGTGCCAGCAGCCGATTTAATGACCTCCTGGGCCTTCAGTACTTC.

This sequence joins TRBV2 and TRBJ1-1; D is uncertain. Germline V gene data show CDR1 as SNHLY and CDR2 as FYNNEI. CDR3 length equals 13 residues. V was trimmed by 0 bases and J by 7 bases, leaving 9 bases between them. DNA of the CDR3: TGTGCCAGCAGTGAAGCGCTAGAGGGTGAAGCTTTCTTT. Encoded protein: CASSEALEGEAFF.

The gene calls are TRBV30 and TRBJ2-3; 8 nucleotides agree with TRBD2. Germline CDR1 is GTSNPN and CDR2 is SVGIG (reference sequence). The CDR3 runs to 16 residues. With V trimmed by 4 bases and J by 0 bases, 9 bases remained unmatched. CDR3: CAWTRLTSVSTDTQYF. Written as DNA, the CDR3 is TGTGCCTGGACGAGGTTGACTAGCGTAAGCACAGATACGCAGTATTTT.

The CDR3 spells CASKDGGGGITDTQYF. Here the CDR3 DNA reads TGTGCCAGCAAAGACGGTGGCGGGGGAATCACAGATACGCAGTATTTT. The J gene is TRBJ2-3, the V gene TRBV25-1; 7 bases map to TRBD2. The CDR3 contains 16 residues. CDR1 is MGHDK and CDR2 is SYGVNS in the germline V gene. The junction had 12 bases not matched to a gene; V was cut back by 7 bases and J by 2 bases.

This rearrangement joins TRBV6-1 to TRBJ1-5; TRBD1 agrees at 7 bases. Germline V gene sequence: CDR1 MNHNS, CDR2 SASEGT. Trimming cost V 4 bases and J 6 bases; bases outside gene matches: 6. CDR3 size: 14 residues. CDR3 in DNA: TGTGCCAGCAGTGGAGGACAGGAGACTCAGCCCCAGCATTTT. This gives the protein CASSGGQETQPQHF.

CDR3 DNA sequence: TGTGCCACACGAGGGCCGAACCAGGTCTATGGCTACACCTTC. It encodes CATRGPNQVYGYTF. The genes are TRBV6-5 and TRBJ1-2, with no clear D. This CDR3 comprises 14 residues. The ends were cut back, 10 bases at V and 4 bases at J, with 19 bases in the middle. Germline values: CDR1 MNHEY, CDR2 SVGAGI.

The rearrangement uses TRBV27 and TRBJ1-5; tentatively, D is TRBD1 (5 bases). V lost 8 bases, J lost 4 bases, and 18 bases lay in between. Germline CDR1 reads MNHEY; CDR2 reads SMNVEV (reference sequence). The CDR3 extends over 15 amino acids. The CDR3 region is CASSPPGLGNQPQHF. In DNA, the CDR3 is TGTGCCAGCTCCCCTCCGGGACTAGGGAATCAGCCCCAGCATTTT.

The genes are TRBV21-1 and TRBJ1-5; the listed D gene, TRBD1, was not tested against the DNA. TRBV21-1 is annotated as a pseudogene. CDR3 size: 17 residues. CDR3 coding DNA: TGTGCCAGCAGCCCCAAAGCTGGGGGCAAGAGCAATCAGCCCCAGCATTTT. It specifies CASSPKAGGKSNQPQHF.

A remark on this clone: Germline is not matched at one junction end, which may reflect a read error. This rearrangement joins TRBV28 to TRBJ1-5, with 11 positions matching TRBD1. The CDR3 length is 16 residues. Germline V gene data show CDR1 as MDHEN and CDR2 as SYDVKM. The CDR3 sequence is CASSFGWTGGKQPQHF. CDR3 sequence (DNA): TGTGCCAGCAGTTTTGGATGGACAGGGGGCAAGCAGCCCCAGCATTTT.

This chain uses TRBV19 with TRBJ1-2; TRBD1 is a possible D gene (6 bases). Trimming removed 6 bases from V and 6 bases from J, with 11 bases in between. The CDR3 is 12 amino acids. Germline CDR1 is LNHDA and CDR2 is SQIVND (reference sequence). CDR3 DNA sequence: TGTGCCAGTAGGTTACAGGGAGATGGCTACACCTTC. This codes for CASRLQGDGYTF.

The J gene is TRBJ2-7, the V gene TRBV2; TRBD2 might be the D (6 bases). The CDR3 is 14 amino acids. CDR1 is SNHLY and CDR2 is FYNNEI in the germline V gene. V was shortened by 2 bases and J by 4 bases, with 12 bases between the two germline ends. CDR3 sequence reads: CASSERGFGYEQYF. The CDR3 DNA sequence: TGTGCCAGCAGTGAACGGGGGTTTGGGTACGAGCAGTACTTC.

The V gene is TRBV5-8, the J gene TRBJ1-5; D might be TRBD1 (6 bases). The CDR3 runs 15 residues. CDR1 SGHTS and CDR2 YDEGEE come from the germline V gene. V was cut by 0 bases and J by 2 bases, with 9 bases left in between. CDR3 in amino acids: CASSLVQGGNQPQHF. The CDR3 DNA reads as TGTGCCAGCAGCTTGGTACAGGGAGGCAATCAGCCCCAGCATTTT.

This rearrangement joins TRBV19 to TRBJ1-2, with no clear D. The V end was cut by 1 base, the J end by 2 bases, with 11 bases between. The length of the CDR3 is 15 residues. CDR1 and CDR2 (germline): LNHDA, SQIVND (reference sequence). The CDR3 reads CASSIGGIGNYGYTF. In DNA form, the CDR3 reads TGTGCCAGTAGTATAGGAGGGATAGGCAACTATGGCTACACCTTC.

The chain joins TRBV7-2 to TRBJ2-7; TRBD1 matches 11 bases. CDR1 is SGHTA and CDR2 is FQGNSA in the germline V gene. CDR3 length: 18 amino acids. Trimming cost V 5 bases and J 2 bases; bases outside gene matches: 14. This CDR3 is CASSHNGRGTGGAYEQYF. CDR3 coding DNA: TGTGCCAGCAGCCACAACGGCAGGGGGACAGGGGGGGCCTACGAGCAGTACTTC.

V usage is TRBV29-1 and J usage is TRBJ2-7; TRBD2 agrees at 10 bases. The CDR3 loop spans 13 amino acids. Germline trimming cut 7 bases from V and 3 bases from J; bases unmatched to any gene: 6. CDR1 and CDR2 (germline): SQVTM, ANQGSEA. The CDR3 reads CSALAGAYYEQYF. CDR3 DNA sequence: TGCAGCGCTCTAGCGGGAGCGTACTACGAGCAGTACTTC.

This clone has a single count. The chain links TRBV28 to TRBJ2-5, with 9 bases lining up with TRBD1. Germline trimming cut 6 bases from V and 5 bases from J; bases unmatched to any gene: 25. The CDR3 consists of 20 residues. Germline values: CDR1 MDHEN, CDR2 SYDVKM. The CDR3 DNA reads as TGTGCCAGCAGAATATACCAGAAGGACAAACAGGGGGCGCGTTGGGAGACCCAGTACTTC. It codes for CASRIYQKDKQGARWETQYF.

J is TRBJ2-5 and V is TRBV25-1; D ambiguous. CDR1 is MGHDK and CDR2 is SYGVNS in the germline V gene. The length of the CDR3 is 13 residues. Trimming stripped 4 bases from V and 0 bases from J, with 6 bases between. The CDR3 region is CASSVADQETQYF. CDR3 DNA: TGTGCCAGCAGTGTTGCGGACCAAGAGACCCAGTACTTC.

The CDR3 sequence: CASSSGEQYF. The CDR3 nucleotides read TGTGCCAGCAGCTCGGGGGAGCAGTACTTC. The chain couples TRBV11-2 to TRBJ2-7; a possible D gene is TRBD2 (5 bases). The CDR3 contains 10 residues. V gave up 4 bases and J gave up 7 bases, with 5 bases separating them. Germline-derived CDR1 and CDR2 are SGHAT and FQNNGV.

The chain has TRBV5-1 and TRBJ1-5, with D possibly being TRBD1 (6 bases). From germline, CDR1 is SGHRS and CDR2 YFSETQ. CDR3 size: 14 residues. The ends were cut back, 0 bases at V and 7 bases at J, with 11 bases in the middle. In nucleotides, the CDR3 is TGCGCCAGCAGCTTGGTGGCAGGGGCCCAGCCCCAGCATTTT. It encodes CASSLVAGAQPQHF.

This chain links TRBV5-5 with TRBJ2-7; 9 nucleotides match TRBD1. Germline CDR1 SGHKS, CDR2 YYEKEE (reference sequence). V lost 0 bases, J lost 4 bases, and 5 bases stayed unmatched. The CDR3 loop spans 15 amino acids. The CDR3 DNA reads TGTGCCAGCAGCTTGGTCAGGACAGGGGAATACGAGCAGTACTTC. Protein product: CASSLVRTGEYEQYF.

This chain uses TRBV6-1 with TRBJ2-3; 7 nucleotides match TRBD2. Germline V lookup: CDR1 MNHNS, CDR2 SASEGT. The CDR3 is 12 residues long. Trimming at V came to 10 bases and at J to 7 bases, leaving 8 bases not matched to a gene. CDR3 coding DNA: TGTGCCACCGGGGAGGGAATTTATACGCAGTATTTT. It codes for CATGEGIYTQYF.

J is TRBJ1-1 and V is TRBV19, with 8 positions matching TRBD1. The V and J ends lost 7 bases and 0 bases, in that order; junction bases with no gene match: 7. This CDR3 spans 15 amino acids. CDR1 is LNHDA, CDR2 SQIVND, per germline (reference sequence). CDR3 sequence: CASTSATGVNTEAFF. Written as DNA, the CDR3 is TGTGCCAGTACGTCGGCGACAGGGGTGAACACTGAAGCTTTCTTT.

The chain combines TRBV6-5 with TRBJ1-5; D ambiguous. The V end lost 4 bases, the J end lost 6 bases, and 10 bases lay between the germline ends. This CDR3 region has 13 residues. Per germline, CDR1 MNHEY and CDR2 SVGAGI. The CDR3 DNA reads TGTGCCAGCAGTTTCTTACCGGGTCAGCCCCAGCATTTT. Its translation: CASSFLPGQPQHF.

The CDR3 nucleotides read TGTGCCAGCAGTTTAGATGGACACGAAAACACTGAAGCTTTCTTT. Translation: CASSLDGHENTEAFF. The chain links TRBV28 to TRBJ1-1, with a possible D match to TRBD1 (5 bases). CDR3 size: 15 residues. V was trimmed by 2 bases and J by 2 bases, leaving 12 bases between them. Germline CDR1 is MDHEN and CDR2 is SYDVKM. The full variable domain, completed using reference TRBV28 and TRBJ1-1, is DVKVTQSSRYLVKRTGEKVFLECVQDMDHENMFWYRQDPGLGLRLIYFSYDVKMKEKGDIPEGYSVSREKKERFSLILESASTNQTSMYLCASSLDGHENTEAFFGQGTRLTVV.